This T cell receptor beta chain was identified during a study of shared clonotypes between healthy human individuals. Notes on the study in general: Collection of samples was limited to blood; tissue repertoires likely differ. An anticipated effect of sequencing depth on clonotype sharing among donors was recognized.

A remark on this clone: Its antigen remains unknown.

The V and J ends lost 3 bases and 3 bases, in that order; junction bases with no gene match: 6. The CDR3 consists of 15 residues. Germline lookup yields CDR1 LGHNA and CDR2 YNFKEQ. Around 90 million PBMCs served as the genomic DNA source for unsorted samples. Produced via immunoSEQ multiplex PCR; TCRdb's table is partial and in-frame only. The table lists 450,000 to 500,000 clones, about three quarters of them singletons, with under 15% in the top ten. The chain has TRBV4-2 and TRBJ2-5; 8 nucleotides align to TRBD1. The sample consisted of PBMCs. This clonotype originated in a woman in her forties in good health. Some clones in this sample may be carry-over from other donors' samples. In nucleotides, the CDR3 is TGTGCCAGCAGCCAGCAGGGGGCAAGTGAAGAGACCCAGTACTTC. It translates to CASSQQGASEETQYF.